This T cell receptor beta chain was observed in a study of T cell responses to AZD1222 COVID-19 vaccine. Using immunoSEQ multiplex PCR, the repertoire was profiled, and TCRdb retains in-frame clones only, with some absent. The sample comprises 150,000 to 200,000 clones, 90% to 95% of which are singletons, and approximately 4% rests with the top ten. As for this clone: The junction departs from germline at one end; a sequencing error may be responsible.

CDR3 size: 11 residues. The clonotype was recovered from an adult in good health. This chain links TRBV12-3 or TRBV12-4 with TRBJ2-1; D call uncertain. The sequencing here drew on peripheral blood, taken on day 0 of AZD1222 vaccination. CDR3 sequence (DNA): TGTGCCAGCACCTCCAACAATGAGCAGTTCTTC. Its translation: CASTSNNEQFF.